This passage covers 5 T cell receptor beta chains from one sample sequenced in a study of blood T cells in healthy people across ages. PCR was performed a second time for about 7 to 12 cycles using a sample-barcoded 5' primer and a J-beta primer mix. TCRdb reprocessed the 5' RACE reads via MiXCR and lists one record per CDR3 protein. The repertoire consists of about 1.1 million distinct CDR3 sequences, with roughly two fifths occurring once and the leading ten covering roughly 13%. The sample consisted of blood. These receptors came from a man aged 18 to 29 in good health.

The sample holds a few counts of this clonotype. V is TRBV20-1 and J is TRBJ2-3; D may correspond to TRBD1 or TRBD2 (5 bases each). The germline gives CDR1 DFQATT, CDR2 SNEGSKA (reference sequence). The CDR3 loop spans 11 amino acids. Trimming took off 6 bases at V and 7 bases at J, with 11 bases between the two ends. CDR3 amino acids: CSAGDAHTQYF. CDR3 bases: TGCAGTGCGGGGGACGCCCATACGCAGTATTTT.

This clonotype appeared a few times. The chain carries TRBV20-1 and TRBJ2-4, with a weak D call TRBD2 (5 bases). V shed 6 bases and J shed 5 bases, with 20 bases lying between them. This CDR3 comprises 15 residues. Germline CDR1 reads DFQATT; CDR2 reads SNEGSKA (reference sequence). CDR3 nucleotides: TGCAGTGCCTCCCAAGGAGGCCCCTACCAAAACATTCAGTACTTC. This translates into CSASQGGPYQNIQYF.

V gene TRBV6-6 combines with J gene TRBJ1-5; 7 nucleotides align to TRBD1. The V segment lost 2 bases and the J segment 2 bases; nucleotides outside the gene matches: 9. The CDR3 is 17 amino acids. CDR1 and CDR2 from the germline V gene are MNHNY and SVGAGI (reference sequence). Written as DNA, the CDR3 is TGTGCCAGCAGTTACCCGACAGGGAATAGGCGCAATCAGCCCCAGCATTTT. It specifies CASSYPTGNRRNQPQHF.

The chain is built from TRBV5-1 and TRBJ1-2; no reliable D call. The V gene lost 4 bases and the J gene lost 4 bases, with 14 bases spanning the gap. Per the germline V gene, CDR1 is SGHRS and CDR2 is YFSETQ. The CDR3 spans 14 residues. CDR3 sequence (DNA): TGCGCCAGCAGCCCTGACGCCGCACGCTATGGCTACACCTTC. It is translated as CASSPDAARYGYTF.

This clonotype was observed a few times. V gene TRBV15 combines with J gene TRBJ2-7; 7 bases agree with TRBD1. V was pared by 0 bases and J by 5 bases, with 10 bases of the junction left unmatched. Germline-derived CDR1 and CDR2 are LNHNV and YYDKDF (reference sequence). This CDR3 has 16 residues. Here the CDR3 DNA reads TGTGCCACCAGCAGAGATTTCGGGACAGTTATCGACGAGCAGTACTTC. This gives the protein CATSRDFGTVIDEQYF.